These T cell receptor beta chains were read from a single sample in a study of blood T cells in healthy people across ages. TCRdb re-analysed the 5' RACE reads in MiXCR, keeping a single row per CDR3 protein. The profile shows hundreds of thousands of distinct CDR3 sequences, 25% to 35% of them singletons. Sequencing input: blood. Receptors originate from an elderly woman in good health. Each CDR3 is given with its conserved first and last residue. Each record gives: J gene, D gene, V gene, CDR3 protein. The D gene is left open where the match is weak.

TRBJ2-7,TRBD2,TRBV7-9,CASSLSSGGCYEQYF
TRBJ2-3,TRBD1,TRBV12-3/TRBV12-4,CASSQTGGVDTQYF
TRBJ2-1,NA,TRBV30,CAWSVSGGRLFF
TRBJ2-1,NA,TRBV10-3,CAISESRGGRNNEQFF
TRBJ1-2,NA,TRBV7-2,CASSLVLTGANYGYTF
TRBJ2-5,NA,TRBV2,CASTRGRANQETQYF
TRBJ1-2,TRBD1,TRBV30,CAWSVNRGRPNYGYTF
TRBJ2-3,TRBD2,TRBV12-3/TRBV12-4,CASSSLRTSGGAGTDTQYF
TRBJ2-1,TRBD1,TRBV28,CASSRLGGQGYNEQFF
TRBJ1-6,TRBD1,TRBV20-1,CGAPTPGTARPAYNSPLHF
TRBJ1-2,NA,TRBV12-3/TRBV12-4,CASSLLGGGANGYTF
TRBJ1-5,TRBD1,TRBV5-1,CASSLGTVNQPQHF
TRBJ2-1,NA,TRBV7-2,CASGSRTGKDEQFF
TRBJ2-5,NA,TRBV5-6,CASSKAFQETQYF
TRBJ1-1,NA,TRBV5-1,CASAWGGELSTEAFF
TRBJ2-3,NA,TRBV5-1,CASSLALARSTDTQYF
TRBJ2-7,NA,TRBV27,CASSPQGNTYEQYF
TRBJ2-4,NA,TRBV5-6,CASSLAGLGNIQYF
TRBJ2-7,NA,TRBV25-1,CASSENRVSYEQYF
TRBJ1-2,NA,TRBV6-6,CASSSSEVDYGYTF
NA,TRBD1,TRBV7-3,CASSLQGAVEQYF
TRBJ2-7,TRBD2,TRBV7-2,CASSVGSGSLYEQYF